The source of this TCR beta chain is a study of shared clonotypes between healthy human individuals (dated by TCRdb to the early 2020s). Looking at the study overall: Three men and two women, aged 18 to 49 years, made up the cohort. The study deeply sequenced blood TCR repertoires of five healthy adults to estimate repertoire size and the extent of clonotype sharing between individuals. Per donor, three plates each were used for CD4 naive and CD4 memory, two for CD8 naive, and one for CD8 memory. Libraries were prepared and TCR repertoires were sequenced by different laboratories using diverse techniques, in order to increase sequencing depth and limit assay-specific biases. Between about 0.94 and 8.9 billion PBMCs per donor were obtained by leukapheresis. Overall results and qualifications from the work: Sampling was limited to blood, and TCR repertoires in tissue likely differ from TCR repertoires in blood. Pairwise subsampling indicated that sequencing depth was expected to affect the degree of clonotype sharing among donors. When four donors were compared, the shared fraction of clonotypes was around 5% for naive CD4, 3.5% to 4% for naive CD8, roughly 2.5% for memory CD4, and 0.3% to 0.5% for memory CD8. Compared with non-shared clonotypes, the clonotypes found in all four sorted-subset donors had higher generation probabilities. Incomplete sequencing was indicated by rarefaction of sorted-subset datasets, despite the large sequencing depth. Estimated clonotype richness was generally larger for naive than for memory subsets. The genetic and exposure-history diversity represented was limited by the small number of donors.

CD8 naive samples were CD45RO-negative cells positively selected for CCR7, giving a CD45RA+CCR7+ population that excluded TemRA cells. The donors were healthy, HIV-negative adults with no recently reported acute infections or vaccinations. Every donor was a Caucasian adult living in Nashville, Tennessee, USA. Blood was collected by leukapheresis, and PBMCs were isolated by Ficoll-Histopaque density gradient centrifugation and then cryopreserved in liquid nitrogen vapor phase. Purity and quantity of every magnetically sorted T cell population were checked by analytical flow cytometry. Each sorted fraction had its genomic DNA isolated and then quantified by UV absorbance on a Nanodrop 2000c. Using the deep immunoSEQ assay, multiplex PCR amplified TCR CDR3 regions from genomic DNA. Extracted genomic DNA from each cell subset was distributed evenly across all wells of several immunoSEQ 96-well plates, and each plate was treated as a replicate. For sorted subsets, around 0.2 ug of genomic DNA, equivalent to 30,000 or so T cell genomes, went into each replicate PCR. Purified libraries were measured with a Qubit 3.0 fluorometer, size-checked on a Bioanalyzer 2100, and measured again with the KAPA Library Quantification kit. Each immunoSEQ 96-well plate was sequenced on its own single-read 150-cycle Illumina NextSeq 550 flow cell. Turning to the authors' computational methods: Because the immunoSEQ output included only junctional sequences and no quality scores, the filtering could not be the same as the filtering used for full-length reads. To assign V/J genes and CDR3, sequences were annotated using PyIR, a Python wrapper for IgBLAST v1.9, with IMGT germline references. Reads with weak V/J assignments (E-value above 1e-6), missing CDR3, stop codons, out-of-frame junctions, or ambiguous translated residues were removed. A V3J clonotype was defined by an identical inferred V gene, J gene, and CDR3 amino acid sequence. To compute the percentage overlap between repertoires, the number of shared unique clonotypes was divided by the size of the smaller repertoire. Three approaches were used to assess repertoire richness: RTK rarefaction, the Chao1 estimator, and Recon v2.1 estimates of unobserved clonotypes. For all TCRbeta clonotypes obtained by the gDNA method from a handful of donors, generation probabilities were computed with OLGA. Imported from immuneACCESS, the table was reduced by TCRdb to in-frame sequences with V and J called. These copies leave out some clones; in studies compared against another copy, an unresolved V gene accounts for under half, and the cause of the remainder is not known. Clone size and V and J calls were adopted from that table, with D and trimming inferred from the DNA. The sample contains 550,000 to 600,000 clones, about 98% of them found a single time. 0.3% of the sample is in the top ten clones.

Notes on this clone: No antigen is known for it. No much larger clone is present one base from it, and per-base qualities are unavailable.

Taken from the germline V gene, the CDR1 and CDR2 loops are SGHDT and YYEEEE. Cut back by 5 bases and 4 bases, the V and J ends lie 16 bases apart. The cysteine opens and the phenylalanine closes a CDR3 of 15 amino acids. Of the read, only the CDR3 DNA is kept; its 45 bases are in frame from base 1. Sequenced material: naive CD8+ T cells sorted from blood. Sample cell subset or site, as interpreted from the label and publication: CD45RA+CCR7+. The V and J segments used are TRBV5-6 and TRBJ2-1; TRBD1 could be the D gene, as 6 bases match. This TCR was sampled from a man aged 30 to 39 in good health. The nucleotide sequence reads TGTGCCAGCAGTCTGACAGGAATTAGATACAATGAGCAGTTCTTC. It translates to CASSLTGIRYNEQFF.